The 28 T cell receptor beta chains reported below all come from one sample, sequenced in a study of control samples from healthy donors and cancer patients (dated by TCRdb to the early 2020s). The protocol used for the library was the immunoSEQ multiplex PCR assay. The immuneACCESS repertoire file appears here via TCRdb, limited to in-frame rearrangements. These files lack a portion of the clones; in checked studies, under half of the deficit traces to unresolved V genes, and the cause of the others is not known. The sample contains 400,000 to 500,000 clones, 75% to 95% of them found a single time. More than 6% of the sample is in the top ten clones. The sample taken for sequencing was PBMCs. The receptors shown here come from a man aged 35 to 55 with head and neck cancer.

In nucleotides, the CDR3 is TGTGCCAGCAGCCAAGATGGGGGAGGGGAGTTTCGAGAGACCCAGTACTTC. Encoded protein: CASSQDGGGEFRETQYF. The rearrangement joins TRBV3-1 (or the pseudogene TRBV3-2) to TRBJ2-5, with 7 bases that match TRBD2. CDR3 length equals 17 residues. Per the germline V gene, CDR1 is LGHDT and CDR2 is YNNKEL (reference sequence). Unmatched junction bases numbered 11, after V lost 0 bases and J lost 4 bases.

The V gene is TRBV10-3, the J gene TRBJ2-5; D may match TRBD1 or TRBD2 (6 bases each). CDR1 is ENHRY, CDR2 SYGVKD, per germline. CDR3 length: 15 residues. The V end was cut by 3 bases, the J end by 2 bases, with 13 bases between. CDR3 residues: CAISDLGGKQETQYF. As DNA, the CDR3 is TGTGCCATCAGTGACTTAGGGGGGAAACAAGAGACCCAGTACTTC.

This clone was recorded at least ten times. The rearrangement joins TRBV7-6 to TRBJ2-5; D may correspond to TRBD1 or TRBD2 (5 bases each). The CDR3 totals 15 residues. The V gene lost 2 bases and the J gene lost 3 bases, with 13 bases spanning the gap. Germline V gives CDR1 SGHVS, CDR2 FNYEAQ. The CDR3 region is CASSLTRGRKETQYF. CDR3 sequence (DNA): TGTGCCAGCAGCTTAACGAGGGGTAGGAAAGAGACCCAGTACTTC.

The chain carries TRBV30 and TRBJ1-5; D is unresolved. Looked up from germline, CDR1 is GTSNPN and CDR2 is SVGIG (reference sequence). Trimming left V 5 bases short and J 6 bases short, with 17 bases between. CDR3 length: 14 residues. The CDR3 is CAWDDGLLGQPQHF. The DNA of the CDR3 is TGTGCCTGGGACGACGGGCTCTTGGGTCAGCCCCAGCATTTT.

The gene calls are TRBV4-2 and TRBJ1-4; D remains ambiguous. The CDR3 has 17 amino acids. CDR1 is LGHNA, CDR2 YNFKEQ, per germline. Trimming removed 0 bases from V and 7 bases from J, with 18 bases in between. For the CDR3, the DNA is TGTGCCAGCAGCCAAGAAAGAGAAGGGTGGTTCAGTGAAAAACTGTTTTTT. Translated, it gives CASSQEREGWFSEKLFF.

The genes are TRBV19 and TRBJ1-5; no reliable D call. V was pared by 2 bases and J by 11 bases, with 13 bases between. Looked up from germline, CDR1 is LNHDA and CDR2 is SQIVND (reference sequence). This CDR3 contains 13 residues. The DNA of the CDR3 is TGTGCCAGTAGTATAACCCCCATTGGCTCCCAGCATTTT. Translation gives CASSITPIGSQHF.

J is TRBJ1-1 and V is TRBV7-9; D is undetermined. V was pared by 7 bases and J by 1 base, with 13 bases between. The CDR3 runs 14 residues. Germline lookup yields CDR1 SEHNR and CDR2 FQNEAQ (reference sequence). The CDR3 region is CASTQSFTNTEAFF. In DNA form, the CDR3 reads TGTGCCAGCACCCAATCTTTTACGAACACTGAAGCTTTCTTT.

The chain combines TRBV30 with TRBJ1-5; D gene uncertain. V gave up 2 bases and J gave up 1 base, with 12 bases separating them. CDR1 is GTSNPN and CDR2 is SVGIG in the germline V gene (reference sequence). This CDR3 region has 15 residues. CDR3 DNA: TGTGCCTGGAGTTTTCCGAAAAGGAGCAATCAGCCCCAGCATTTT. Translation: CAWSFPKRSNQPQHF.

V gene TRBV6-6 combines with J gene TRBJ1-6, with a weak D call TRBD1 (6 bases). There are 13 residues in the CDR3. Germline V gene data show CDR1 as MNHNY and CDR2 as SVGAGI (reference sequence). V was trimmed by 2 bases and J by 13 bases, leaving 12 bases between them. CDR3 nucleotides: TGTGCCAGCAGTTACCCCGAGGGGGAGCCCCTCCACTTT. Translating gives CASSYPEGEPLHF.

As DNA, the CDR3 is TGCAGCGTTCGCGGGGGGTTCCAAGAGACCCAGTACTTC. Encoded protein: CSVRGGFQETQYF. The genes are TRBV29-1 and TRBJ2-5; 8 bases fit TRBD2. V shed 5 bases and J 1 base; nucleotides not matched to a gene: 3. The CDR3 length is 13 residues. Germline assignment: CDR1 SQVTM and CDR2 ANQGSEA.

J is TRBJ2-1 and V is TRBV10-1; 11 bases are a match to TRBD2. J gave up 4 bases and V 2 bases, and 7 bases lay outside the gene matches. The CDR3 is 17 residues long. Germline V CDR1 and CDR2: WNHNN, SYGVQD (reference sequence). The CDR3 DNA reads TGCGCCAGCAGTGAGCTAGCGGGGGGCGCCTTTTACAATGAGCAGTTCTTC. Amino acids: CASSELAGGAFYNEQFF.

The CDR3 nucleotides are TGTGCCAGCAGCTTGGGGGGGCAGGGACAGCCCCAGCATTTT. Translating it yields CASSLGGQGQPQHF. The chain combines TRBV5-5 with TRBJ1-5; TRBD1 is a possible D gene (6 bases). V dropped 0 bases and J dropped 7 bases, with 11 bases sitting between them. The CDR3 is 14 residues long. Germline V gene lookup returns CDR1 SGHKS and CDR2 YYEKEE (reference sequence). The full variable domain, its missing parts supplied by reference TRBV5-5 and TRBJ1-5, is DAGVTQSPTHLIKTRGQQVTLRCSPISGHKSVSWYQQVLGQGPQFIFQYYEKEERGRGNFPDRFSARQFPNYSSELNVNALLLGDSALYLCASSLGGQGQPQHFGDGTRLSIL.

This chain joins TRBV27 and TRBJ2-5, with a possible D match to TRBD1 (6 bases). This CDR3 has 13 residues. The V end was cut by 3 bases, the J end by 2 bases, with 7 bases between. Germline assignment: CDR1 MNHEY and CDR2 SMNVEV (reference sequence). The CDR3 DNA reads TGTGCCAGCAGTTTTCAGGGGCAAGAGACCCAGTACTTC. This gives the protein CASSFQGQETQYF.

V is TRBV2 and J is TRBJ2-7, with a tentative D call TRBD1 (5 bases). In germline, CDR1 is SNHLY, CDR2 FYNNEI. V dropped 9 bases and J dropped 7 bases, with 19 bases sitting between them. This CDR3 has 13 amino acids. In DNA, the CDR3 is TGTGCCAGATCGGACATGACTGCGACAGAGCAGTACTTC. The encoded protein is CARSDMTATEQYF.

The chain's CDR3 is CASRRGGDSYEQYF. The CDR3 DNA reads TGTGCCAGCAGGAGAGGGGGAGATTCCTACGAGCAGTACTTC. This rearrangement joins TRBV7-2 to TRBJ2-7, with D possibly TRBD1 on 6 matching bases. The CDR3 covers 14 residues. Germline-derived CDR1 and CDR2 are SGHTA and FQGNSA. The V gene lost 6 bases and the J gene lost 1 base, with 13 bases spanning the gap.

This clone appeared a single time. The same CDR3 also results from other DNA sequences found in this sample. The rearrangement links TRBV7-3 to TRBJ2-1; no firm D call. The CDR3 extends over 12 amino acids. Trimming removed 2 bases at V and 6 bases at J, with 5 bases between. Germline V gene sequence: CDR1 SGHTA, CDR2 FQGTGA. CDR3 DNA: TGTGCCAGCAGCTTAGTCGGCAATGAGCAGTTCTTC. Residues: CASSLVGNEQFF.

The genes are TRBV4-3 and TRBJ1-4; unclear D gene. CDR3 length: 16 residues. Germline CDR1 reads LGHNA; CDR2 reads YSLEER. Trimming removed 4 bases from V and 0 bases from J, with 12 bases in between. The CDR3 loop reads CASSPLAVATNEKLFF. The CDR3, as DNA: TGCGCCAGCAGCCCTCTCGCTGTTGCAACTAATGAAAAACTGTTTTTT.

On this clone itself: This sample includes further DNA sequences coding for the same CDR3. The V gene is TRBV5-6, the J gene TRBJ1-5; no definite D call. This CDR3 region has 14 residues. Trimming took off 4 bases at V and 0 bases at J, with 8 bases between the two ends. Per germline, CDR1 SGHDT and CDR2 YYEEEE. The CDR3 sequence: CASSLVHSNQPQHF. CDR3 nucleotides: TGTGCCAGCAGCCTGGTCCATAGCAATCAGCCCCAGCATTTT.

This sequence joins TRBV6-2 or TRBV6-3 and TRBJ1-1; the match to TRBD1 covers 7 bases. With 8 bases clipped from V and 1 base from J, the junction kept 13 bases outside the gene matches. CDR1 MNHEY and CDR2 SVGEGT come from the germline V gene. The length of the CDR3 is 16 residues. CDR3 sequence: CASRSQIGTENTEAFF. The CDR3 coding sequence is TGTGCCAGCCGTTCGCAAATCGGGACAGAGAACACTGAAGCTTTCTTT.

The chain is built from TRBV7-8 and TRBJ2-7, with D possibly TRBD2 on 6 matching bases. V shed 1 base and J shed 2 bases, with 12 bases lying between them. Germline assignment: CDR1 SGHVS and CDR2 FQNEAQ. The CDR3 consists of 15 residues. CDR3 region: CASSLGLAVTYEQYF. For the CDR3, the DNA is TGTGCCAGCAGCTTAGGATTAGCGGTGACCTACGAGCAGTACTTC.

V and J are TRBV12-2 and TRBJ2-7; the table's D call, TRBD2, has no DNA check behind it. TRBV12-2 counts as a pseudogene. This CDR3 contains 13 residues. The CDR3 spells CASRSGCTYEQYF. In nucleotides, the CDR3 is TGTGCAAGTCGCTCGGGGTGCACCTACGAGCAGTACTTC.

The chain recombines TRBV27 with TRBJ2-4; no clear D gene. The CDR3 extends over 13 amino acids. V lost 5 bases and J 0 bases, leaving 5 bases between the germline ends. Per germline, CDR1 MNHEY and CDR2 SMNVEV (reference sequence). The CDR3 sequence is CASSTLAKNIQYF. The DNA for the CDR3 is TGTGCCAGCAGTACCCTAGCCAAAAACATTCAGTACTTC.

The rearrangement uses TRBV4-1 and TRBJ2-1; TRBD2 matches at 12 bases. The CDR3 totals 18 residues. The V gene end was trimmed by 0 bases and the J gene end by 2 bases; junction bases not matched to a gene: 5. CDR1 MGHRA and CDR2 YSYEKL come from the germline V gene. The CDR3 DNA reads TGCGCCAGCAGCCAAGATCGGACTAGCGGGGCCCCCTACAATGAGCAGTTCTTC. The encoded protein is CASSQDRTSGAPYNEQFF.

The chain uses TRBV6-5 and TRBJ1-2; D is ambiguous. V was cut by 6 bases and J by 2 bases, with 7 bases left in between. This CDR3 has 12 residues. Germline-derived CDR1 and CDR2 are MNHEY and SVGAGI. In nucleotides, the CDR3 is TGTGCCAGCAGCCCCAAAAACTATGGCTACACCTTC. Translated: CASSPKNYGYTF.

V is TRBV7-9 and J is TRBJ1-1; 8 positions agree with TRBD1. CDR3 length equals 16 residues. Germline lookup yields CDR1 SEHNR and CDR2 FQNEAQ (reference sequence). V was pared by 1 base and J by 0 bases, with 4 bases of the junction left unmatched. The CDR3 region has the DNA TGTGCCAGCAGCTTAGAACCAGGGGGCGTGAACACTGAAGCTTTCTTT. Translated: CASSLEPGGVNTEAFF.

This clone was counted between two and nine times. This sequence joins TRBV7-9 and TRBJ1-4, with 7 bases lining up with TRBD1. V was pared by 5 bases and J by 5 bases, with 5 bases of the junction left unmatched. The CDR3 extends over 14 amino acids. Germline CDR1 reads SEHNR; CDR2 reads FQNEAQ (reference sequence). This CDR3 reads CASSRGGENEKLFF. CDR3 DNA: TGTGCCAGCAGCAGAGGGGGCGAGAATGAAAAACTGTTTTTT.

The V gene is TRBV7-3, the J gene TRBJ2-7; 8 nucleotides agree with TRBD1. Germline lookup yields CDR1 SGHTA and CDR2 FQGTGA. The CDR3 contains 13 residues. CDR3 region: CANLGQVIYEQYF. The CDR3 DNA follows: TGTGCTAACCTGGGACAGGTAATCTACGAGCAGTACTTC.

In DNA, the CDR3 is TGTGCCAGCAGCTCCGACCTCTACGAGCAGTACTTC. Its protein is CASSSDLYEQYF. The chain couples TRBV7-8 to TRBJ2-7; no clear D gene. CDR3 length equals 12 residues. Per germline, CDR1 SGHVS and CDR2 FQNEAQ. The ends were cut back, 4 bases at V and 3 bases at J, with 7 bases in the middle. The full variable domain, completed using reference TRBV7-8 and TRBJ2-7, is GAGVSQSPRYKVAKRGQDVALRCDPISGHVSLFWYQQALGQGPEFLTYFQNEAQLDKSGLPSDRFFAERPEGSVSTLKIQRTQQEDSAVYLCASSSDLYEQYFGPGTRLTVT.